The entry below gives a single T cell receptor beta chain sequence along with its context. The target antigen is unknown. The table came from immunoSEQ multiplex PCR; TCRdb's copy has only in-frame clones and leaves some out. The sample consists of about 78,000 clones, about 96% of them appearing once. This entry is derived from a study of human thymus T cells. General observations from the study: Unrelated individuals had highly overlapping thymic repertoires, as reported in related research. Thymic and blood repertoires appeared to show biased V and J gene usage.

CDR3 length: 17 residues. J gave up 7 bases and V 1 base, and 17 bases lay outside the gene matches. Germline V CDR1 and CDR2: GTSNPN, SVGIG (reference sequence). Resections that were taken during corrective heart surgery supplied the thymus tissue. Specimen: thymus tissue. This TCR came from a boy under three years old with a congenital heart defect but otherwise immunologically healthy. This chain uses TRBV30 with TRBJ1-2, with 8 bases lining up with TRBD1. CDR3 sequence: CAWSGVEWTDRVRGYTF. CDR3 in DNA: TGTGCCTGGAGTGGAGTGGAATGGACGGACAGGGTGCGTGGCTACACCTTC.